The 20 T cell receptor beta chains listed next were all sequenced from one sample in a study of T cell clonotyping in hematopoietic cell transplantation. Using immunoSEQ multiplex PCR, the repertoire was profiled, and TCRdb retains in-frame clones only, with some absent. In the table there are 55,000 to 70,000 clones, 90% to 95% of which are singletons. The sample taken for sequencing was peripheral blood mononuclear cells. These receptors all come from a man aged 50-60 years in good health. Some clones in this sample may be carry-over from other donors' samples.

This rearrangement joins TRBV27 to TRBJ1-4, with D possibly being TRBD1 (5 bases). The CDR3 runs 14 residues. V was pared by 3 bases and J by 4 bases, with 9 bases between. Germline V gene data show CDR1 as MNHEY and CDR2 as SMNVEV (reference sequence). In DNA form, the CDR3 reads TGTGCCAGCAGTTTGATTCAGGGTAATGAAAAACTGTTTTTT. Translating gives CASSLIQGNEKLFF.

This chain joins TRBV6-1 and TRBJ1-5; TRBD1 aligns across 7 bases. Germline V gene lookup returns CDR1 MNHNS and CDR2 SASEGT. This CDR3 has 14 amino acids. The junction had 4 bases not matched to a gene; V was cut back by 5 bases and J by 3 bases. This CDR3 reads CASSIDRANQPQHF. DNA of the CDR3: TGTGCCAGCAGTATCGACAGGGCCAATCAGCCCCAGCATTTT.

This rearrangement joins TRBV19 to TRBJ1-5; possibly TRBD1 for D (6 bases). The CDR3 length is 15 residues. Germline V lookup: CDR1 LNHDA, CDR2 SQIVND (reference sequence). V shed 4 bases and J shed 0 bases, with 10 bases lying between them. The CDR3 sequence: CASSTRTDSNQPQHF. The CDR3 region has the DNA TGTGCCAGTAGTACAAGGACAGATAGCAATCAGCCCCAGCATTTT.

This chain links TRBV2 with TRBJ2-7; the match to TRBD1 covers 10 bases. CDR3 size: 16 residues. Germline values: CDR1 SNHLY, CDR2 FYNNEI. V was pared by 6 bases and J by 3 bases, with 11 bases of the junction left unmatched. The DNA of the CDR3 is TGTGCCAGCAGCCAAACTCGGACAGGGGGGAACTACGAGCAGTACTTC. It encodes CASSQTRTGGNYEQYF.

V and J are TRBV9 and TRBJ2-1; either TRBD1 or TRBD2 may supply D (5 bases each). The germline V and J ends were trimmed by 4 bases and 8 bases, with 16 bases remaining between them. The CDR3 length is 14 residues. The V gene's germline CDR1 is SGDLS and CDR2 YYNGEE. The chain's CDR3 is CASSTGGFGYEQFF. The CDR3 DNA follows: TGTGCCAGCAGCACAGGAGGATTTGGGTATGAGCAGTTCTTC.

J is TRBJ2-2 and V is TRBV29-1; perhaps TRBD2 as D (5 bases). The CDR3 spans 13 residues. V lost 3 bases and J 2 bases, leaving 7 bases between the germline ends. Germline CDR1 reads SQVTM; CDR2 reads ANQGSEA. CDR3 nucleotides: TGCAGCGTTGAGAGGGAAAACACCGGGGAGCTGTTTTTT. Translating it yields CSVERENTGELFF.

The V call is TRBV4-1, the J call TRBJ2-7; unclear D gene. Germline CDR1 is MGHRA and CDR2 is YSYEKL. This CDR3 region has 11 residues. V lost 1 base to trimming and J lost 6 bases, with 4 bases between them. CDR3 DNA: TGCGCCAGCAGCCAAGCTAGCGAGCAGTACTTC. Its protein is CASSQASEQYF.

This clone was seen once. This chain links TRBV6-6 with TRBJ1-4; D ambiguous. The germline V and J ends were trimmed by 1 base and 4 bases, with 10 bases remaining between them. From germline, CDR1 is MNHNY and CDR2 SVGAGI (reference sequence). CDR3 length: 15 amino acids. CDR3 amino acids: CASSYYENRNEKLFF. In DNA, the CDR3 is TGTGCCAGCAGTTACTATGAGAACCGTAATGAAAAACTGTTTTTT.

The chain carries TRBV9 and TRBJ2-5, with D maybe TRBD2 (6 bases). Between the trimmed V and J ends, which lost 4 bases and 5 bases, there was a span of 15 bases. From germline, CDR1 is SGDLS and CDR2 YYNGEE. The CDR3 runs to 14 residues. The CDR3: CASSLHSGEETQYF. The CDR3 coding sequence is TGTGCCAGCAGCCTACATTCGGGGGAGGAGACCCAGTACTTC. Based on the CDR3 plus reference TRBV9 and TRBJ2-5, the full variable domain is DSGVTQTPKHLITATGQRVTLRCSPRSGDLSVYWYQQSLDQGLQFLIQYYNGEERAKGNILERFSAQQFPDLHSELNLSSLELGDSALYFCASSLHSGEETQYFGPGTRLLVL.

As regards this clone: An end of the junction does not agree with germline; a read error may underlie this. The chain carries TRBV7-9 and TRBJ1-3; 8 bases align to TRBD1. The CDR3 is 18 amino acids. Germline V gene sequence: CDR1 SEHNR, CDR2 FQNEAQ (reference sequence). CDR3 sequence: CASSLAAGSGGSGNTIYF. The DNA of the CDR3 is TGTGCCAGCAGCCTAGCAGCGGGTTCAGGGGGCTCCGGAAACACCATATATTTT.

The J gene is TRBJ1-1, the V gene TRBV23-1, with D maybe TRBD1 (5 bases). TRBV23-1 belongs to the ORF category, with a function that is uncertain. The CDR3 is 14 amino acids. V was clipped by 2 bases and J by 4 bases, with 11 bases between them. CDR3: CASSQTAGSTEAFF. The CDR3 region has the DNA TGCGCCAGCAGTCAAACCGCAGGGAGCACTGAAGCTTTCTTT.

CDR3 DNA: TGCAGCGTTTTGACTAGCTGGGAGACCCAGTACTTC. Translation: CSVLTSWETQYF. The chain uses TRBV29-1 and TRBJ2-5; 7 bases line up with TRBD2. This CDR3 contains 12 residues. The V segment lost 5 bases and the J segment 5 bases; nucleotides outside the gene matches: 5. Germline V gene sequence: CDR1 SQVTM, CDR2 ANQGSEA.

V and J are TRBV2 and TRBJ1-5; the D gene is possibly TRBD1 (5 bases). Trimming left V 4 bases short and J 4 bases short, with 8 bases between. In germline, CDR1 is SNHLY, CDR2 FYNNEI. The CDR3 sequence is 13 residues long. This CDR3 is CASSAQGNQPQHF. DNA for the CDR3: TGTGCCAGCAGTGCCCAGGGTAATCAGCCCCAGCATTTT.

The CDR3 sequence is CASSLGFVTLTDTQYF. CDR3 DNA sequence: TGCGCCAGCAGCTTGGGATTCGTCACTCTCACAGATACGCAGTATTTT. The chain couples TRBV5-1 to TRBJ2-3; no clear D gene. The germline gives CDR1 SGHRS, CDR2 YFSETQ. The CDR3 runs 16 residues. The germline V and J ends were trimmed by 0 bases and 2 bases, with 13 bases remaining between them.

This chain joins TRBV4-2 and TRBJ2-1, with D tentatively TRBD1 (5 bases). The CDR3 is made up of 16 amino acids. CDR1 and CDR2 from the germline V gene are LGHNA and YNFKEQ. Trimming took off 1 base at V and 6 bases at J, with 16 bases between the two ends. CDR3 amino acids: CASSQGPVTGINEQFF. The DNA of the CDR3 is TGTGCCAGCAGCCAAGGTCCAGTCACAGGCATCAATGAGCAGTTCTTC.

This CDR3 reads CASSLGEHGYTF. CDR3 DNA sequence: TGCGCCAGCAGCTTGGGTGAGCATGGCTACACCTTC. V usage is TRBV5-1 and J usage is TRBJ1-2; D gene uncertain. The CDR3 covers 12 residues. V was pared by 0 bases and J by 6 bases, with 6 bases between. Germline V gene lookup returns CDR1 SGHRS and CDR2 YFSETQ.

J is TRBJ1-4 and V is TRBV7-9; no clear D. V gave up 2 bases and J gave up 6 bases, with 7 bases separating them. Germline V gene data show CDR1 as SEHNR and CDR2 as FQNEAQ (reference sequence). This CDR3 is built from 13 residues. In DNA, the CDR3 is TGTGCCAGCAGCTTATCACTAGATGAAAAACTGTTTTTT. Translation: CASSLSLDEKLFF.

The V call is TRBV28, the J call TRBJ1-2; weak D call: TRBD1 (5 bases). The CDR3 length is 17 residues. CDR1 and CDR2 (germline): MDHEN, SYDVKM. Trimming cost V 8 bases and J 2 bases, with 24 bases left between them. The CDR3, as DNA: TGTGCCAGCGGGCGAGGGGCAGTCCTATCGAGAAACTATGGCTACACCTTC. Translating it yields CASGRGAVLSRNYGYTF.

This clone has only a few counts. The chain joins TRBV5-1 to TRBJ2-1, with 7 bases fitting TRBD2. The CDR3 runs 14 residues. CDR1 and CDR2 (germline): SGHRS, YFSETQ. J lost 8 bases, V lost 2 bases, and 7 bases had no gene match. The CDR3 DNA reads TGCGCCAGCAGCTTAAGCGGGATGGGCGATGAGCAGTTCTTC. This sequence encodes CASSLSGMGDEQFF.

The count of this clone is one. The V gene is TRBV20-1, the J gene TRBJ2-2, with D hard to call. Trimming took 7 bases from V and 6 from J, leaving 9 bases between them. Germline CDR1 DFQATT, CDR2 SNEGSKA (reference sequence). This CDR3 has 11 residues. In DNA form, the CDR3 reads TGCAGTGGAGGTAGCTCCGGGGAGCTGTTTTTT. Translating gives CSGGSSGELFF.